The clone carrying this T cell receptor (beta chain) has more than one count but fewer than ten. Its target is not known. The data originate from a study of CD8+ T cells in alopecia areata. As for the study in general: For treated patients, severity scores reflected the percentage of scalp area affected. General study findings and limits: Compared with normal scalp, lesional scalp had higher clonality and more expanded CD8+ clones.

Treatment indicated: oral pan-JAK inhibitor, 5-10 mg twice daily. As the sequencing template, cDNA was produced by extracting RNA and reverse transcribing it. The assay was immunoSEQ multiplex PCR, and TCRdb's table has in-frame clones only and misses some. This sample has around 180,000 clones, with roughly 60% found just once. Per the germline V gene, CDR1 is KGHSH and CDR2 is LQKENI. V shed 3 bases and J shed 1 base, with 9 bases lying between them. This CDR3 has 14 residues. The chain has TRBV18 and TRBJ1-1; a possible D gene is TRBD1 (6 bases). This sequence was found in a human donor with alopecia areata. Source: CD4+ T cells sorted from blood, taken at week 24, from a patient treated with tofacitinib. CDR3 region: CASSPTTGNTEAFF. The CDR3 nucleotides read TGTGCCAGCTCACCCACGACAGGGAACACTGAAGCTTTCTTT.